These 13 T cell receptor beta chains share one sample of origin, sequenced in a study of spatial heterogeneity in lung cancer. Specified time point: sample taken at primary tumor resection. The study sequenced unsorted whole RNA from tumor, nontumor lung or frozen PBMC. MiXCR was run by TCRdb on the 5' RACE reads, yielding one entry per CDR3 protein. The table has more than 8,000 distinct CDR3 sequences, about 5% seen once; the top ten hold approximately 30%. The starting material was PBMCs, obtained at surgery. The receptors here all came from a male donor with early-stage non-small cell lung cancer.

The V gene is TRBV28, the J gene TRBJ2-7; 8 positions agree with TRBD1. Germline-derived CDR1 and CDR2 are MDHEN and SYDVKM. The V segment lost 5 bases and the J segment 2 bases; nucleotides outside the gene matches: 5. The length of the CDR3 is 14 residues. The CDR3 DNA is TGTGCCAGCAGTCCGGGACAGGTTCCCTACGAGCAGTACTTC. Translated: CASSPGQVPYEQYF.

In this sample, this clonotype turned up many times. The J gene is TRBJ2-1, the V gene TRBV28; D is unresolved. The V and J ends lost 6 bases and 5 bases respectively, with 8 bases between them. Germline assignment: CDR1 MDHEN and CDR2 SYDVKM. The CDR3 runs to 12 residues. The CDR3: CASSLLDNEQFF. CDR3 coding DNA: TGTGCCAGCAGCTTGCTAGACAATGAGCAGTTCTTC. Full variable domain (remainder filled in from reference TRBV28 and TRBJ2-1): DVKVTQSSRYLVKRTGEKVFLECVQDMDHENMFWYRQDPGLGLRLIYFSYDVKMKEKGDIPEGYSVSREKKERFSLILESASTNQTSMYLCASSLLDNEQFFGPGTRLTVL.

This clonotype has at least ten counts. The chain combines TRBV21-1 with TRBJ2-7; the DNA was not used to check the table's D call, TRBD1. TRBV21-1 is noted as a pseudogene. CDR3 length: 14 amino acids. CDR3 bases: TGTGCCAGCAGCGACCGGGACAGGAGCTACGAGCAGTACTTC. Encoded protein: CASSDRDRSYEQYF.

This clonotype was recorded at least ten times. This chain joins TRBV6-6 and TRBJ2-3, with TRBD2 matching over 9 bases. This CDR3 region has 15 residues. Trimming cost V 7 bases and J 4 bases; bases outside gene matches: 9. Per the germline V gene, CDR1 is MNHNY and CDR2 is SVGAGI (reference sequence). The chain's CDR3 is CASTQRGAGADTQYF. Written as DNA, the CDR3 is TGTGCCAGCACTCAGCGGGGGGCAGGAGCAGATACGCAGTATTTT.

This clonotype is medium-sized (0.01 to 0.1%) within its sample. The chain uses TRBV20-1 and TRBJ2-3, with 11 nucleotides matching TRBD2. The CDR3 length is 16 residues. With 0 bases clipped from V and 4 bases from J, the junction kept 6 bases outside the gene matches. CDR1 is DFQATT, CDR2 SNEGSKA, per germline (reference sequence). The CDR3 is CSARDKLAGDSDTQYF. The CDR3 DNA is TGCAGTGCTAGAGATAAACTAGCGGGAGATTCAGATACGCAGTATTTT.

This clonotype is medium-sized by share. The chain links TRBV7-9 to TRBJ2-5; 11 bases are shared with TRBD2. The CDR3 extends over 14 amino acids. The V gene's germline CDR1 is SEHNR and CDR2 FQNEAQ (reference sequence). The J segment lost 3 bases and the V segment lost 4 bases, leaving 1 base of the junction unmatched. CDR3 protein: CASSSLAGEETQYF. CDR3 DNA: TGTGCCAGCAGCTCACTAGCGGGGGAAGAGACCCAGTACTTC.

The sample holds many counts of this clonotype. The V call is TRBV29-1, the J call TRBJ2-1; no firm D call. Trimming took off 4 bases at V and 6 bases at J, with 13 bases between the two ends. Germline CDR1 and CDR2: SQVTM and ANQGSEA. This CDR3 contains 13 residues. CDR3 nucleotide sequence: TGCAGCGTTGTTCGTCAGGTGGGCAATGAGCAGTTCTTC. It is translated as CSVVRQVGNEQFF.

This clonotype came up many times. The rearrangement joins TRBV28 to TRBJ2-5, with D perhaps TRBD2 (6 bases). From germline, CDR1 is MDHEN and CDR2 SYDVKM. Deletions cut 6 bases from V and 5 bases from J, with 10 bases between. CDR3 size: 12 residues. CDR3 DNA: TGTGCCAGCAGAGGCGGGGTTGAGACCCAGTACTTC. This translates into CASRGGVETQYF.

This clonotype qualifies as medium-sized (0.01 to 0.1%). CDR3 protein: CASSPPRGGQYF. CDR3 bases: TGTGCCAGCAGTCCCCCCAGGGGTGGGCAGTATTTT. J is TRBJ2-3 and V is TRBV28; tentative D call: TRBD1 (6 bases). CDR3 length equals 12 residues. V was pared by 5 bases and J by 11 bases, with 14 bases between. CDR1 and CDR2 from the germline V gene are MDHEN and SYDVKM.

This clonotype was seen at least ten times. The chain employs TRBV12-3 or TRBV12-4 and TRBJ2-7; 8 positions agree with TRBD1. The V segment lost 6 bases and the J segment 7 bases; nucleotides outside the gene matches: 8. The CDR3 sequence is 13 residues long. The CDR3 bases are TGTGCCAGCAGCCAGGACAGGGCAGGGGAGCAGTACTTC. Residues: CASSQDRAGEQYF.

Within the sample, this clonotype is medium-sized. The CDR3 protein is CASIGTANTEAFF. The CDR3 DNA follows: TGTGCTAGTATAGGGACGGCGAACACTGAAGCTTTCTTT. V gene TRBV3-1 combines with J gene TRBJ1-1; possible D gene TRBD1, 5 bases. This CDR3 spans 13 amino acids. From germline, CDR1 is LGHDT and CDR2 YNNKEL (reference sequence).

This clonotype was counted a few times. The chain recombines TRBV7-3 with TRBJ1-1; D is ambiguous. This CDR3 is built from 13 residues. Germline CDR1 reads SGHTA; CDR2 reads FQGTGA. The V and J ends lost 5 bases and 0 bases respectively, with 7 bases between them. In DNA form, the CDR3 reads TGTGCCAGCAGCGAAACAGTGAACACTGAAGCTTTCTTT. It codes for CASSETVNTEAFF. Full variable domain (rest looked up from reference TRBV7-3 and TRBJ1-1): GAGVSQTPSNKVTEKGKYVELRCDPISGHTALYWYRQSLGQGPEFLIYFQGTGAADDSGLPNDRFFAVRPEGSVSTLKIQRTERGDSAVYLCASSETVNTEAFFGQGTRLTVV.

In its sample, this clonotype was seen a few times. The gene calls are TRBV11-2 and TRBJ2-1; TRBD1 matches 9 bases. V was pared by 1 base and J by 9 bases, with 7 bases of the junction left unmatched. CDR1 and CDR2 (germline): SGHAT, FQNNGV. The length of the CDR3 is 15 residues. CDR3 coding DNA: TGTGCCAGCAGCTTAGTAGGGACAGGGAGTAGTGAGCAGTTCTTC. Its translation: CASSLVGTGSSEQFF.